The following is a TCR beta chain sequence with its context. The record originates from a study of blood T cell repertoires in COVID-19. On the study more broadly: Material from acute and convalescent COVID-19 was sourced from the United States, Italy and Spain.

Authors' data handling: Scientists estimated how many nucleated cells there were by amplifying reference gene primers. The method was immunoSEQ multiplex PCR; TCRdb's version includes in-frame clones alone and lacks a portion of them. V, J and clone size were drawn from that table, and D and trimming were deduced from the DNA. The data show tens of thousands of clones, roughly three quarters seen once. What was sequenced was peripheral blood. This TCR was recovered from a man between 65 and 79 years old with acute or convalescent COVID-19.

This CDR3 is CASSYRGRGQPQHF. The CDR3 nucleotides read TGTGCCAGCAGTTACAGGGGTCGGGGACAGCCCCAGCATTTT. The V gene is TRBV2, the J gene TRBJ1-5, with TRBD1 matching over 7 bases. This CDR3 region has 14 residues. In germline, CDR1 is SNHLY, CDR2 FYNNEI. The V and J ends lost 5 bases and 7 bases, in that order; junction bases with no gene match: 8.